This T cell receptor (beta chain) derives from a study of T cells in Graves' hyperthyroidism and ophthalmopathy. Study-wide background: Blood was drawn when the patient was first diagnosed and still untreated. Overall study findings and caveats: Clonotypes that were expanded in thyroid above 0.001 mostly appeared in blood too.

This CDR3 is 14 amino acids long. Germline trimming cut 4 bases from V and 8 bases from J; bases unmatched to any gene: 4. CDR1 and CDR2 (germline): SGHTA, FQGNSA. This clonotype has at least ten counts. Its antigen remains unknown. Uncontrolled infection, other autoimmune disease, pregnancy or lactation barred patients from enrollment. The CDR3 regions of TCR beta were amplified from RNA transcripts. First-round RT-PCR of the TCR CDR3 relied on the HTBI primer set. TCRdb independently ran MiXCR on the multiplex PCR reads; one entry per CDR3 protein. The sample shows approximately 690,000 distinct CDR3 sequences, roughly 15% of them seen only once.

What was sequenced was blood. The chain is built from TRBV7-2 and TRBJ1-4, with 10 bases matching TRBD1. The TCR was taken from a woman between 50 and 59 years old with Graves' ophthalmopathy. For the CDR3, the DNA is TGTGCCAGCAGCTCAGGACAGGGGGAGGAAAAACTGTTTTTT. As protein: CASSSGQGEEKLFF.